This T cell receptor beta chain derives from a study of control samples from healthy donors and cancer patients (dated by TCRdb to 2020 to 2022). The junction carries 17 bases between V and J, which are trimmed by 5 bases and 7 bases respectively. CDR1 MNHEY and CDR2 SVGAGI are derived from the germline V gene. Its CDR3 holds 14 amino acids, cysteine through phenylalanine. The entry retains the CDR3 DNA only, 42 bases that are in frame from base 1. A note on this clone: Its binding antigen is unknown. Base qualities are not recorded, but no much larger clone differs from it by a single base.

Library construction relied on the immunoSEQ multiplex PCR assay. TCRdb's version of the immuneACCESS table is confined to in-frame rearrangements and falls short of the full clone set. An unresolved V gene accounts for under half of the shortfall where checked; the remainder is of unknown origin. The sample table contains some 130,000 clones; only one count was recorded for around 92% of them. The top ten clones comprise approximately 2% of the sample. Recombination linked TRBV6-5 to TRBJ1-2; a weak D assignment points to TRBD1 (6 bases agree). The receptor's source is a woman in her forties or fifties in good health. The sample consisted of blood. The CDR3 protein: CASSRTGSGSGYTF. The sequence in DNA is TGTGCCAGCAGTCGCACAGGGTCCGGTAGTGGCTACACCTTC.